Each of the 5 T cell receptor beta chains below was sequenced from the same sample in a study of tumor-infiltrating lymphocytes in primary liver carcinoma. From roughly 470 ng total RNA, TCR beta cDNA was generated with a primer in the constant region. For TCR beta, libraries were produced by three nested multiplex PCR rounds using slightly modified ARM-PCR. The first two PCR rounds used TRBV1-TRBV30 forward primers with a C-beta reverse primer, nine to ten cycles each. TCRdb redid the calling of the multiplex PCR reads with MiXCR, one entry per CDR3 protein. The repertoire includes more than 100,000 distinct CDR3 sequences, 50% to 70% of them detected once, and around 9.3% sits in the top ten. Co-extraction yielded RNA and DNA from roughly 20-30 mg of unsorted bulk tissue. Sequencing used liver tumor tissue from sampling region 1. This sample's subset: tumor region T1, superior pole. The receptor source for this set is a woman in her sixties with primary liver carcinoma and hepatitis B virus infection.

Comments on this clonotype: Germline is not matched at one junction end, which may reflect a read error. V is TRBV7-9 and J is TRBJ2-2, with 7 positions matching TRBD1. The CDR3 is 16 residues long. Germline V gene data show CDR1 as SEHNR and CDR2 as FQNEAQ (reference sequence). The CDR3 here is CAGSSPGGLNTGELFF. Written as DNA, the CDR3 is TGTGCCGGCAGCTCCCCAGGGGGTCTAAACACCGGGGAGCTGTTTTTT. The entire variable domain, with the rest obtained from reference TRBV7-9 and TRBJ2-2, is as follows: DTGVSQNPRHKITKRGQNVTFRCDPISEHNRLYWYRQTLGQGPEFLTYFQNEAQLEKSRLLSDRFSAERPKGSFSTLEIQRTEQGDSAMYLCAGSSPGGLNTGELFFGEGSRLTVL.

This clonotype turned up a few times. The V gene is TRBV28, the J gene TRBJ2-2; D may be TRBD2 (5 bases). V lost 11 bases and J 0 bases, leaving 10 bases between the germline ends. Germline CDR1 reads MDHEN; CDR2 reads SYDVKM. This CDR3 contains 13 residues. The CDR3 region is CAYGESNTGELFF. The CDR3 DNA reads TGTGCCTATGGGGAGTCGAACACCGGGGAGCTGTTTTTT.

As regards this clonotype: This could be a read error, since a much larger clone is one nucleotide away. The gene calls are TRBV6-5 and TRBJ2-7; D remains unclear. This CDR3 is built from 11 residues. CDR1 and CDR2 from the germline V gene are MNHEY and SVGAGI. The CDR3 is CAITDGYKQYF. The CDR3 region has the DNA TGTGCCATCACGGACGGCTACAAGCAGTACTTC.

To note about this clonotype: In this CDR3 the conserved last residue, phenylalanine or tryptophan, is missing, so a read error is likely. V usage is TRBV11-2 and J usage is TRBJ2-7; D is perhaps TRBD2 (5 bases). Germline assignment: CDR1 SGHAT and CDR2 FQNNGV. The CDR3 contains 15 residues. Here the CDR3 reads CTSSFNRGTSYEQYL. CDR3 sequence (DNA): TGTACCAGCAGCTTTAATCGGGGAACCTCCTACGAGCAGTACCTT.

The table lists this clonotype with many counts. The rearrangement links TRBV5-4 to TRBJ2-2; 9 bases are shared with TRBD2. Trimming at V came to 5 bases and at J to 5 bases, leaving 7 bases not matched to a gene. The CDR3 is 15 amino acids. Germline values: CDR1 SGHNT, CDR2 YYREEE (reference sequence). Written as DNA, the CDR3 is TGTGCCAGCAGTCCTAGCGGGACCCTTACCGGGGAGCTGTTTTTT. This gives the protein CASSPSGTLTGELFF.